This T cell receptor beta chain originates from a study of early T cells in non-severe SARS-CoV-2 infection. Study as a whole: Chains from this unsorted whole-blood bulk RNA could not be paired.

Unique molecular identifiers were added to individual cDNA molecules. In TCRdb, the 5' RACE reads were re-called with MiXCR into one record per CDR3 protein. The sample lists tens of thousands of distinct CDR3 sequences; roughly 4% were seen once. The ends lost 7 bases at V and 4 bases at J; junction bases unmatched: 15. CDR1 is SNHLY, CDR2 FYNNEI, per germline. This CDR3 region has 18 residues. Study-wide points: The VDJdb matching leaned toward anti-spike CD8 responses and overlooked private and CD4 specificities.

This clonotype was detected many times. Its target is not known. The sequenced sample was whole blood. This sequence originates from an adult who was a healthcare worker with PCR-confirmed SARS-CoV-2 infection or an uninfected control (not recorded which). The gene calls are TRBV2 and TRBJ2-2, with 10 bases that match TRBD2. Written as DNA, the CDR3 is TGTGCCAGCACTAGCGGGAGAATAGGGGGTCGTAGCACCGGGGAGCTGTTTTTT. It translates to CASTSGRIGGRSTGELFF. The variable domain in full, completed from reference TRBV2 and TRBJ2-2, reads EPEVTQTPSHQVTQMGQEVILRCVPISNHLYFYWYRQILGQKVEFLVSFYNNEISEKSEIFDDQFSVERPDGSNFTLKIRSTKLEDSAMYFCASTSGRIGGRSTGELFFGEGSRLTVL.